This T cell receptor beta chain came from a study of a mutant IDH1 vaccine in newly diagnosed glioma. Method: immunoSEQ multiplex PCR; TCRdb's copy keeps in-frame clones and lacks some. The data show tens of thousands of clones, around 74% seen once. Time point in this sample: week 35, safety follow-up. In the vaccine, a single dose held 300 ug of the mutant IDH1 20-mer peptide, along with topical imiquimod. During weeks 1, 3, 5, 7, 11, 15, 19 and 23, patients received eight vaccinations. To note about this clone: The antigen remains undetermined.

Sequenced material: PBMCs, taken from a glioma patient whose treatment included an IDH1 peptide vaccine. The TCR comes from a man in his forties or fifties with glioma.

CDR3 in amino acids: CASSLSPRTSGANVLTF. The CDR3 DNA follows: TGTGCCAGCAGTTTATCCCCCAGGACCTCTGGGGCCAACGTCCTGACTTTC. The rearrangement uses TRBV27 and TRBJ2-6; D is ambiguous. Looked up from germline, CDR1 is MNHEY and CDR2 is SMNVEV (reference sequence). V lost 0 bases and J 0 bases, leaving 9 bases between the germline ends. This CDR3 is built from 17 residues.